The T cell receptor beta chain under discussion was sequenced for a study of shared clonotypes between healthy human individuals. CD8 cells regarded as naive lacked CD45RO, were positively chosen for CCR7, and omitted terminally differentiated effector memory CD45RA+ cells. The germline CDR1 and CDR2 sequences are MDHEN and SYDVKM. V was shortened by 7 bases and J by 1 base, with 10 bases between the two germline ends. The CDR3 consists of 13 residues. Clones were sequenced by immunoSEQ multiplex PCR, and TCRdb holds only the in-frame ones, with some missing. The repertoire holds 600,000 or so clones, with 85% to 95% as singletons.

The chain couples TRBV28 to TRBJ1-1; D may be TRBD1 (6 bases). The receptor's source is a woman in her twenties or thirties in good health. Sequenced material: naive CD8+ T cells sorted from blood. In DNA form, the CDR3 reads TGTGCCAGCACCCTGGGACAGAACACTGAAGCTTTCTTT. Its translation: CASTLGQNTEAFF.